This T cell receptor beta chain is drawn from a study of identical twins. Broader study findings: Because invariant MAIT and iNKT cells could be present, zero-insertion analyses could be partly confounded. Memory repertoires lacked the insertion deficit that abundant cord blood beta clonotypes showed. Beta out-of-frame sequences showed weaker excess sharing between twins.

Trimming removed 0 bases from V and 5 bases from J; junction bases left unmatched: 10. Germline V lookup: CDR1 SEHNR, CDR2 FQNEAQ (reference sequence). This CDR3 is 16 amino acids long. Each CDR3 protein is one row after TCRdb ran MiXCR on the 5' RACE reads. Of some 1,600,000 distinct CDR3 sequences in the sample, 32% were seen once. Turning to this clonotype: What it binds is not known.

This receptor was obtained from a newborn girl in good health. Source material: cord blood. The rearrangement joins TRBV7-9 to TRBJ2-7; 7 nucleotides line up with TRBD1. CDR3 residues: CASSLAGKQGLHEQYF. CDR3 nucleotides: TGTGCCAGCAGCTTAGCAGGAAAACAGGGGTTACACGAGCAGTACTTC.